This T cell receptor beta chain was captured by sequencing in a study of blood T cells in healthy people across ages. Across the study: Capturing about one barcoded beta molecule per two T cells was achieved by template switching. General observations from the study: The unsorted PBMCs prevented any conclusive comparison of naive versus antigen-experienced cells.

To note about this clonotype: Its antigen is currently unknown. One end of the junction is discordant with germline, which a read error may explain.

Next came a second PCR, run for roughly 6 to 11 cycles, which used a sample-barcoded 5' primer along with a J-beta primer mix. Every sample returned 2.5 million or more CDR3-containing paired-end reads. From the 5' RACE reads, TCRdb called clonotypes with MiXCR, one entry per CDR3 protein. Of 1.5 million to 2 million distinct CDR3 sequences listed, approximately 39% were seen once; the top ten hold 20% to 25%. This TCR was sampled from a human donor in good health. Sequenced material: blood.

The CDR3 DNA reads as TGTGCCAGCAGTTTTGGACGGGATATGAACATTGAAGCTTTCTTT. The encoded protein is CASSFGRDMNIEAFF. The rearrangement joins TRBV12-3 or TRBV12-4 to TRBJ1-1; no clear D. This CDR3 region has 15 residues.